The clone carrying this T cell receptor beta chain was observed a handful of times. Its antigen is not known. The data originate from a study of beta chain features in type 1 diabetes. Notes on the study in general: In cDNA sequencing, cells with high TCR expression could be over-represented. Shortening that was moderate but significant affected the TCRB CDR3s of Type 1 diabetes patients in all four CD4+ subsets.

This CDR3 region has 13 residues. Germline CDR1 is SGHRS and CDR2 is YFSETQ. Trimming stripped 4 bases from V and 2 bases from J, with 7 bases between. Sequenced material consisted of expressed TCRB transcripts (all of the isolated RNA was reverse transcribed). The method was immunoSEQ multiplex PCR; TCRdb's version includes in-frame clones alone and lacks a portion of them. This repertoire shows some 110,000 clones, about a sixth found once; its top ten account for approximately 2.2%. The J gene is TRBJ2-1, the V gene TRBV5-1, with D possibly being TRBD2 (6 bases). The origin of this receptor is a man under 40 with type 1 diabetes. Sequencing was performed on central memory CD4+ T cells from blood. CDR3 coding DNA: TGCGCCAGCAGCCTAGCGCCCTACAATGAGCAGTTCTTC. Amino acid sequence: CASSLAPYNEQFF.